These T cell receptor beta chains were read from a single sample in a study of graft-versus-host responses after intestinal transplantation. These receptors have no known antigen. The data were produced by immunoSEQ multiplex PCR, yet TCRdb's version contains in-frame clones alone and is incomplete. The sample carries roughly 130,000 clones, around nine tenths recorded once. The sample in question was unstimulated CD4+ T cells sorted from spleen or lymph node cells, obtained before intestinal transplant. These receptors originate from a human donor who received an intestinal transplant. The CDR3 runs from the conserved cysteine through the conserved F or W. A D gene is named only where the DNA matches it firmly. The size field is filled for only some rows; it gives once, few, many or a size class.

d_call | j_call | v_call | clone_size | cdr3_nt | cdr3_aa
- | TRBJ2-5 | TRBV6-5 | - | TGTGCCAGTTGTCCTAGCTTCCAAGAGACCCAGTACTTC | CASCPSFQETQYF
TRBD1 | TRBJ2-3 | TRBV6-6 | - | TGTGCCAGCAGTTGGGGGACAGGAGATACGCAGTATTTT | CASSWGTGDTQYF
TRBD1 | TRBJ1-6 | TRBV30 | - | TGTGCCTGGAGAGGACAGGGTCCTTCACCCCTCCACTTT | CAWRGQGPSPLHF
TRBD1 | TRBJ1-2 | TRBV11-2 | - | TGTGCCAGCAGCTTACAGCGCCGGGACAGGGAGAACTATGGCTACACCTTC | CASSLQRRDRENYGYTF
TRBD1 | TRBJ2-1 | TRBV19 | - | TGTGCCACCGGTGGGGGACAGGGATACAATGAGCAGTTCTTC | CATGGGQGYNEQFF
- | TRBJ2-7 | TRBV5-5 | once | TGTGCCAGCAGCTTGGCCAACACGGGGATAAGCTACGAGCAGTACTTC | CASSLANTGISYEQYF
TRBD2 | TRBJ2-3 | TRBV7-3 | - | TGTGCCAGCAGTCTTCTAGCGGTCCTTGGGGATACGCAGTATTTT | CASSLLAVLGDTQYF
TRBD1 | TRBJ2-5 | TRBV5-1 | few | TGCGCCAGCAGCGGTTCTTGGGCACAGGGGTCAGAGACCCAGTACTTC | CASSGSWAQGSETQYF
TRBD1 | TRBJ2-5 | TRBV29-1 | - | TGCAGCGTTGGGGAGCCAAGACAGGGTGGGACGACCCAGTACTTC | CSVGEPRQGGTTQYF
- | TRBJ1-2 | TRBV6-1 | - | TGTGCCAGCAGTGAAGCCACGGGGACGCAAATCTTATATGGCTACACCTTC | CASSEATGTQILYGYTF
TRBD1 | TRBJ2-4 | TRBV19 | - | TGTGCCAGTAGTATAGACTCCGGGACAGGGAGAAACATTCAGTACTTC | CASSIDSGTGRNIQYF
TRBD2 | TRBJ2-6 | TRBV29-1 | - | TGCAGCGTTGACGGATCAGGACTAGCGGGAGGGCCGTGGGGGGCCAACGTCCTGACTTTC | CSVDGSGLAGGPWGANVLTF
- | TRBJ2-7 | TRBV5-1 | - | TGCGCCAGCAGCTTGGCTACAGGCCGCAGCTCCTACGAGCAGTACTTC | CASSLATGRSSYEQYF
- | TRBJ2-2 | TRBV10-3 | - | TGTGCCATCAGTGGTAAAAGTCCGAACACCGGGGAGCTGTTTTTT | CAISGKSPNTGELFF
TRBD2 | TRBJ2-7 | TRBV7-2 | - | TGTGCCAGCAGCTTACGGGGTGGGACTAGCGGGAGGACCCAGGACGAGCAGTACTTC | CASSLRGGTSGRTQDEQYF
TRBD1 | TRBJ2-1 | TRBV6-1 | - | TGTGCCAGCAGTGCCCGACAGGGTTCGAGTGAGCAGTTCTTC | CASSARQGSSEQFF
TRBD2 | TRBJ2-1 | TRBV7-2 | - | TGTGCCAGCAATGTCCAGGGAGCGGGATCTAGCAATGAGCAGTTCTTC | CASNVQGAGSSNEQFF
TRBD1 | TRBJ2-7 | TRBV18 | once | TGTGCCAGCTCACGCGACAGGGAGACCTACGAGCAGTACTTC | CASSRDRETYEQYF
- | TRBJ1-4 | TRBV19 | - | TGTGCCAGTAGTAGGGGGGCAACTAATGAAAAACTGTTTTTT | CASSRGATNEKLFF
TRBD2 | TRBJ2-5 | TRBV25-1 | - | TGTGCCAGCAGTGAGGGACTAGCGGGAGTGGAGACCCAGTACTTC | CASSEGLAGVETQYF
- | TRBJ1-5 | TRBV7-2 | - | TGTGCCAGCAGCTACAAAGCAGGTTGGCAGCCCCAGCATTTT | CASSYKAGWQPQHF
TRBD1 | TRBJ1-6 | TRBV30 | - | TGTGCCTGGACGGGACAGGGTCCTTCACCCCTCCACTTT | CAWTGQGPSPLHF
TRBD1 | TRBJ2-3 | TRBV5-5 | - | TGTGCCAGCAGCTTGACGACAGGGGGCGCAGATACGCAGTATTTT | CASSLTTGGADTQYF
- | TRBJ2-3 | TRBV28 | - | TGTGCCAGCAGCCCAAGACGCGGGGACACAGATACGCAGTATTTT | CASSPRRGDTDTQYF
TRBD2 | TRBJ2-1 | TRBV2 | - | TGTGCCAGCAGTGATGTTCTAGCGGGAGGGCCCAGCTCCTACAATGAGCAGTTCTTC | CASSDVLAGGPSSYNEQFF
- | TRBJ1-1 | TRBV5-6 | - | TGTGCCAGCAGCTTGTGGAGACAACTGAACACTGAAGCTTTCTTT | CASSLWRQLNTEAFF